One sample yielded the 25 T cell receptor beta chains listed below, sequenced in a study of blood T cell repertoires in COVID-19. Produced via immunoSEQ multiplex PCR; TCRdb's table is partial and in-frame only. The data contain about 210,000 clones, 80% to 90% of them singletons. The sample taken for sequencing was peripheral blood. The receptors here all came from a woman in her forties or fifties with active or convalescent COVID-19.

The V call is TRBV3-1 (or the pseudogene TRBV3-2), the J call TRBJ1-4, with a possible D match to TRBD1 (5 bases). In germline, CDR1 is LGHDT, CDR2 YNNKEL (reference sequence). The CDR3 is 15 amino acids. V was clipped by 1 base and J by 6 bases, with 12 bases between them. CDR3 residues: CASSQVRVLDEKLFF. CDR3 DNA: TGTGCCAGCAGCCAAGTCAGGGTCCTCGATGAAAAACTGTTTTTT.

V and J are TRBV19 and TRBJ1-5; D not certain. V was shortened by 2 bases and J by 5 bases, with 10 bases between the two germline ends. Germline CDR1 is LNHDA and CDR2 is SQIVND (reference sequence). This CDR3 is 14 amino acids long. DNA for the CDR3: TGTGCCAGTAGTATATATATGGGAGATCAGCCCCAGCATTTT. This sequence encodes CASSIYMGDQPQHF.

The rearrangement links TRBV7-3 to TRBJ1-3; 8 bases line up with TRBD1. After removal of 5 bases from V and 2 bases from J, the junction contained 5 bases not matched to a gene. Germline values: CDR1 SGHTA, CDR2 FQGTGA. The CDR3 is made up of 15 amino acids. The CDR3: CASSKTGGTGNTIYF. The CDR3 region has the DNA TGTGCCAGCAGCAAAACAGGGGGTACTGGAAACACCATATATTTT.

This chain links TRBV5-1 with TRBJ1-3; D possibly corresponds to TRBD1 (6 bases). CDR1 and CDR2 (germline): SGHRS, YFSETQ. The ends were cut back, 3 bases at V and 0 bases at J, with 16 bases in the middle. The CDR3 loop spans 17 amino acids. The DNA of the CDR3 is TGCGCCAGCAGCTCGACCCCTACAGGGCTCTCTGGAAACACCATATATTTT. This translates into CASSSTPTGLSGNTIYF.

The J gene is TRBJ2-1, the V gene TRBV19; D uncertain. The CDR3 length is 14 residues. CDR1 and CDR2 from the germline V gene are LNHDA and SQIVND (reference sequence). Trimming removed 4 bases at V and 3 bases at J, with 10 bases between. This chain's CDR3 is CASSKSGVYNEQFF. The CDR3, as DNA: TGTGCCAGTAGTAAATCAGGCGTCTACAATGAGCAGTTCTTC.

The CDR3 nucleotides read TGCAGCGTAGGGAGGGCAATAAATCAGCCCCAGCATTTT. It translates to CSVGRAINQPQHF. This chain links TRBV29-1 with TRBJ1-5; D unclear. Per the germline V gene, CDR1 is SQVTM and CDR2 is ANQGSEA. Deletions cut 6 bases from V and 4 bases from J, with 13 bases between. The CDR3 loop spans 13 amino acids.

The chain is built from TRBV19 and TRBJ1-2; no clear D gene. This CDR3 comprises 15 residues. Germline CDR1 and CDR2: LNHDA and SQIVND (reference sequence). V dropped 5 bases and J dropped 0 bases, with 13 bases sitting between them. The CDR3 region has the DNA TGTGCCAGTAGTCCGAACACCCATTCTAACTATGGCTACACCTTC. It codes for CASSPNTHSNYGYTF.

This chain joins TRBV29-1 and TRBJ1-1; unclear D gene. The germline V gene has CDR1 SQVTM and CDR2 ANQGSEA. V lost 8 bases to trimming and J lost 0 bases, with 7 bases between them. The CDR3 extends over 11 amino acids. The CDR3 DNA follows: TGCAGCTATGAGGTGAACACTGAAGCTTTCTTT. This codes for CSYEVNTEAFF.

The J gene is TRBJ1-3, the V gene TRBV7-9; 7 bases align to TRBD1. This CDR3 has 14 residues. Looked up from germline, CDR1 is SEHNR and CDR2 is FQNEAQ (reference sequence). With 4 bases clipped from V and 2 bases from J, the junction kept 2 bases outside the gene matches. CDR3 protein: CASSYRGAGNTIYF. The CDR3 bases are TGTGCCAGCAGCTACAGGGGTGCTGGAAACACCATATATTTT.

This sequence joins TRBV19 and TRBJ1-1, with 7 bases fitting TRBD1. V was clipped by 6 bases and J by 7 bases; unmatched bases: 11. The germline V gene encodes CDR1 LNHDA and CDR2 SQIVND (reference sequence). CDR3 length: 14 residues. The CDR3 loop reads CASRGGHLGDEAFF. Written as DNA, the CDR3 is TGTGCCAGTAGAGGGGGCCACCTAGGGGATGAAGCTTTCTTT. Using reference TRBV19 and TRBJ1-1 for the parts outside the CDR3, the full variable domain is DGGITQSPKYLFRKEGQNVTLSCEQNLNHDAMYWYRQDPGQGLRLIYYSQIVNDFQKGDIAEGYSVSREKKESFPLTVTSAQKNPTAFYLCASRGGHLGDEAFFGQGTRLTVV.

CDR3 bases: TGTGCCAGCAGCCATGGGGGACAGCACTCTGGAAACACCATATATTTT. This gives the protein CASSHGGQHSGNTIYF. The chain has TRBV3-1 (or the pseudogene TRBV3-2) and TRBJ1-3; 7 bases are a match to TRBD1. The CDR3 contains 16 residues. After removal of 3 bases from V and 0 bases from J, the junction contained 5 bases not matched to a gene. The germline V gene has CDR1 LGHDT and CDR2 YNNKEL (reference sequence).

Worth noting for this clone: One junction end disagrees with the germline gene, perhaps due to a read error. The rearrangement uses TRBV12-3 or TRBV12-4 and TRBJ1-2, with D uncertain. This CDR3 has 12 residues. CDR3 residues: CASSSDGYAYTF. CDR3 bases: TGTGCCAGCAGCTCCGACGGGTATGCCTACACCTTC.

This rearrangement joins TRBV19 to TRBJ1-2, with TRBD1 matching 8 bases. The V segment lost 3 bases and the J segment 7 bases; nucleotides outside the gene matches: 7. This CDR3 contains 14 residues. Germline CDR1 is LNHDA and CDR2 is SQIVND (reference sequence). As DNA, the CDR3 is TGTGCCAGTAGTATCCCAGGGGGCTTTGGTGGCTACACCTTC. Its protein is CASSIPGGFGGYTF.

This chain uses TRBV7-7 with TRBJ2-5, with a weak D call TRBD1 (5 bases). V was shortened by 3 bases and J by 3 bases, with 8 bases between the two germline ends. The CDR3 length is 13 residues. CDR1 and CDR2 (germline): SSHAT, FNYEAQ (reference sequence). The CDR3 reads CASSFLQEETQYF. DNA of the CDR3: TGTGCCAGCAGCTTCCTACAGGAAGAGACCCAGTACTTC.

The rearrangement links TRBV27 to TRBJ1-1; TRBD1 aligns across 7 bases. There are 15 residues in the CDR3. V trimming: 5 bases; J trimming: 4 bases; junction bases outside the gene matches: 10. Germline CDR1 is MNHEY and CDR2 is SMNVEV (reference sequence). CDR3 in amino acids: CASSGLGGWTTEAFF. CDR3 in DNA: TGTGCCAGCAGTGGCTTAGGGGGCTGGACCACTGAAGCTTTCTTT.

The chain is built from TRBV6-6 and TRBJ1-1; 8 bases agree with TRBD1. Looked up from germline, CDR1 is MNHNY and CDR2 is SVGAGI (reference sequence). V dropped 5 bases and J dropped 4; count of bases not matched to a gene: 3. The CDR3 covers 13 residues. CDR3 amino acids: CASSNRGSTEAFF. The CDR3 nucleotides are TGTGCCAGCAGTAACAGGGGGAGCACTGAAGCTTTCTTT.

The CDR3 is CASSPRDSYTYEQYF. The CDR3 nucleotides read TGTGCCAGCAGCCCCCGGGACAGCTATACCTACGAGCAGTACTTC. V is TRBV7-9 and J is TRBJ2-7; 7 nucleotides agree with TRBD1. The CDR3 totals 15 residues. Looked up from germline, CDR1 is SEHNR and CDR2 is FQNEAQ (reference sequence). After removal of 5 bases from V and 2 bases from J, the junction contained 9 bases not matched to a gene.

Turning to this clone: This same CDR3 is encoded by further DNA sequences in the sample. V gene TRBV5-1 combines with J gene TRBJ1-4, with D possibly matching TRBD1 (6 bases). Germline CDR1 and CDR2: SGHRS and YFSETQ. This CDR3 comprises 14 residues. The V end lost 2 bases, the J end lost 5 bases, and 10 bases lay between the germline ends. The CDR3 nucleotides are TGCGCCAGCAGCTTAGGACAGAGGAATGAAAAACTGTTTTTT. It is translated as CASSLGQRNEKLFF.

The gene calls are TRBV6-5 and TRBJ1-6; D remains ambiguous. V lost 8 bases and J 7 bases, leaving 12 bases between the germline ends. CDR1 and CDR2 from the germline V gene are MNHEY and SVGAGI. The CDR3 contains 13 residues. CDR3 sequence (DNA): TGTGCCAGCGGGAGGACGGGCAATTCACCCCTCCACTTT. Encoded protein: CASGRTGNSPLHF.

The V call is TRBV24-1, the J call TRBJ2-1; TRBD2 aligns across 12 bases. The CDR3 covers 16 residues. CDR1 is KGHDR and CDR2 is SFDVKD in the germline V gene. Trimming at V came to 4 bases and at J to 8 bases, leaving 8 bases not matched to a gene. CDR3 residues: CATSDRETSGRDEQFF. For the CDR3, the DNA is TGTGCCACCAGTGACCGAGAGACTAGCGGGAGAGATGAGCAGTTCTTC.

The rearrangement joins TRBV30 to TRBJ1-2; 7 bases line up with TRBD1. The CDR3 extends over 13 amino acids. The V gene end was trimmed by 2 bases and the J gene end by 4 bases; junction bases not matched to a gene: 4. Per germline, CDR1 GTSNPN and CDR2 SVGIG (reference sequence). CDR3 region: CAWSQGEAYGYTF. CDR3 in DNA: TGTGCCTGGAGTCAGGGGGAGGCCTATGGCTACACCTTC. The complete variable domain, with remaining parts taken from reference TRBV30 and TRBJ1-2, reads SQTIHQWPATLVQPVGSPLSLECTVEGTSNPNLYWYRQAAGRGLQLLFYSVGIGQISSEVPQNLSASRPQDRQFILSSKKLLLSDSGFYLCAWSQGEAYGYTFGSGTRLTVV.

J is TRBJ1-4 and V is TRBV15; 11 bases match TRBD1. The CDR3 covers 15 residues. Losses at the gene ends were 0 bases for V and 7 bases for J; bases not matched to a gene: 1. Germline-derived CDR1 and CDR2 are LNHNV and YYDKDF (reference sequence). This CDR3 is CATSRDGTGGEKLFF. The CDR3 DNA is TGTGCCACCAGCAGAGACGGGACAGGGGGTGAAAAACTGTTTTTT.

V gene TRBV21-1 combines with J gene TRBJ1-5; TRBD1 was called by the table and not checked on the DNA. TRBV21-1 represents a pseudogene. CDR3 length: 17 amino acids. CDR3 protein: CASSKEGQSYSNQPQHF. CDR3 DNA sequence: TGTGCCAGCAGCAAAGAAGGACAGTCTTATAGCAATCAGCCCCAGCATTTT.

The V call is TRBV7-2, the J call TRBJ1-6; 8 bases fit TRBD1. The CDR3 covers 17 residues. V shed 5 bases, J shed 2 bases, and the junction held 8 bases outside the gene matches. Germline values: CDR1 SGHTA, CDR2 FQGNSA. In DNA form, the CDR3 reads TGTGCCAGCAGCATAACAGGGGGGAGCCCCTATAATTCACCCCTCCACTTT. This encodes CASSITGGSPYNSPLHF.

This clone came up a few times. The gene calls are TRBV5-1 and TRBJ1-1; possible D gene TRBD1, 6 bases. The CDR3 runs to 13 residues. The germline V gene encodes CDR1 SGHRS and CDR2 YFSETQ. V lost 4 bases and J 2 bases, leaving 9 bases between the germline ends. The CDR3 nucleotides read TGCGCCAGCAGCGTGGGGGCTAACACTGAAGCTTTCTTT. Encoded protein: CASSVGANTEAFF.